The 9 T cell receptor beta chains in this list originate from one sample, sequenced in a study of blood T cell repertoires in COVID-19. Sequenced by immunoSEQ multiplex PCR; TCRdb stores in-frame clones only, minus some. The sample consists of roughly 330,000 clones, approximately 90% of them appearing once. Sequencing was done on a sample of peripheral blood. These receptors were collected from a man between 25 and 39 years old with COVID-19, enrolled during active disease.

This chain connects TRBV6-5 to TRBJ2-6, with 7 bases fitting TRBD1. J gave up 9 bases and V 4 bases, and 9 bases lay outside the gene matches. The CDR3 covers 15 residues. The germline CDR1 and CDR2 sequences are MNHEY and SVGAGI. The CDR3 reads CASSSRTGSFNVLTF. The CDR3 DNA is TGTGCCAGCAGTTCCCGGACAGGTTCCTTCAACGTCCTGACTTTC.

This clone was counted a few times. The V and J genes are TRBV4-1 and TRBJ2-7, with 9 nucleotides matching TRBD1. CDR1 is MGHRA and CDR2 is YSYEKL in the germline V gene. The CDR3 has 15 residues. The V segment lost 4 bases and the J segment 3 bases; nucleotides outside the gene matches: 7. CDR3 coding DNA: TGCGCCAGCAGCCTTCCGGGACAGGGTATCTACGAGCAGTACTTC. It encodes CASSLPGQGIYEQYF.

This rearrangement joins TRBV21-1 to TRBJ1-5. TRBV21-1 is marked as a pseudogene. This CDR3 has 16 amino acids. CDR3 in amino acids: CASSNLEGQSNQPQHF. In DNA, the CDR3 is TGTGCCAGCAGCAATTTGGAGGGGCAGAGCAATCAGCCCCAGCATTTT.

This clone showed up just once. V gene TRBV2 combines with J gene TRBJ1-4; 10 bases are shared with TRBD1. V shed 3 bases and J 9 bases; nucleotides not matched to a gene: 10. This CDR3 has 16 residues. Per germline, CDR1 SNHLY and CDR2 FYNNEI. The CDR3 is CASSEATDRGRKKLFF. The CDR3 nucleotides are TGTGCCAGCAGTGAGGCAACGGACAGGGGGAGGAAAAAACTGTTTTTT.

The chain couples TRBV2 to TRBJ2-5; D is perhaps TRBD1 (5 bases). Germline V gives CDR1 SNHLY, CDR2 FYNNEI. V was shortened by 5 bases and J by 2 bases, with 9 bases between the two germline ends. This CDR3 comprises 13 residues. Written as DNA, the CDR3 is TGTGCCAGCAGTCTAGGGGTGCAAGAGACCCAGTACTTC. Protein product: CASSLGVQETQYF.

CDR3 bases: TGTGCCAGCACCCCACCGGGGAGGTCAGAGACCCAGTACTTC. Translating it yields CASTPPGRSETQYF. The V gene is TRBV6-5, the J gene TRBJ2-5; possibly TRBD2 for D (6 bases). V lost 7 bases, J lost 4 bases, and 16 bases lay in between. This CDR3 region has 14 residues. In germline, CDR1 is MNHEY, CDR2 SVGAGI.

V gene TRBV7-8 combines with J gene TRBJ2-7; D may be TRBD2 (6 bases). Germline-derived CDR1 and CDR2 are SGHVS and FQNEAQ. CDR3 length: 16 residues. Trimming removed 4 bases from V and 5 bases from J, with 21 bases in between. The DNA of the CDR3 is TGTGCCAGCAGCTCGGACGTGTGGGGGGTTGGAAACGAGCAGTACTTC. Protein: CASSSDVWGVGNEQYF.

This chain links TRBV4-3 with TRBJ1-2, with a possible D match to TRBD1 (5 bases). The CDR3 is 16 amino acids. V was cut by 0 bases and J by 2 bases, with 13 bases left in between. The germline CDR1 and CDR2 sequences are LGHNA and YSLEER. As DNA, the CDR3 is TGCGCCAGCAGCCAAGATTTGCACAGGATAAACTATGGCTACACCTTC. Translated, it gives CASSQDLHRINYGYTF.

The rearrangement uses TRBV6-6 and TRBJ1-5; 9 bases match TRBD1. The CDR3 consists of 16 residues. Germline assignment: CDR1 MNHNY and CDR2 SVGAGI (reference sequence). Germline trimming cut 6 bases from V and 5 bases from J; bases unmatched to any gene: 11. For the CDR3, the DNA is TGTGCCAGCAGCCACACGGGACAGGGAGGTCATCAGCCCCAGCATTTT. The encoded protein is CASSHTGQGGHQPQHF.